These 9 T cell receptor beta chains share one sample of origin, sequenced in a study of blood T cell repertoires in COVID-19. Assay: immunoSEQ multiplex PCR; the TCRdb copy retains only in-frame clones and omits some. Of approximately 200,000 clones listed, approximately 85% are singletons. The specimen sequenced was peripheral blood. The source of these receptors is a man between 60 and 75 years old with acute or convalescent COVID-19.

CDR3 bases: TGTGCCAGCAGTGAAGAGCGACCGGCCACCGGGGAGCTGTTTTTT. This gives the protein CASSEERPATGELFF. The V call is TRBV2, the J call TRBJ2-2; no reliable D call. Deletions cut 1 base from V and 4 bases from J, with 10 bases between. Germline V gene data show CDR1 as SNHLY and CDR2 as FYNNEI. The CDR3 runs 15 residues.

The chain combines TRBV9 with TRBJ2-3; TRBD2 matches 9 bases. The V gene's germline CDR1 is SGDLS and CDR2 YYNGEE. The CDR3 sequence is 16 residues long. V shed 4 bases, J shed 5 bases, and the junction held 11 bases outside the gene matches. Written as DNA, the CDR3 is TGTGCCAGCAGCCCCGCCCCAGCGGGAGGTGGAGATACGCAGTATTTT. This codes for CASSPAPAGGGDTQYF.

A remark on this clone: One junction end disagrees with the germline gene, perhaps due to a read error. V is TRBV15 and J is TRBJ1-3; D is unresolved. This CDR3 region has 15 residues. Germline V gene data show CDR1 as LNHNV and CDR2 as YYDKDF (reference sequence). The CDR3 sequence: CATSGDLSSGNTIYF. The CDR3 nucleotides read TGTGCCACCAGCGGAGACTTGAGCTCTGGAAACACCATATATTTT.

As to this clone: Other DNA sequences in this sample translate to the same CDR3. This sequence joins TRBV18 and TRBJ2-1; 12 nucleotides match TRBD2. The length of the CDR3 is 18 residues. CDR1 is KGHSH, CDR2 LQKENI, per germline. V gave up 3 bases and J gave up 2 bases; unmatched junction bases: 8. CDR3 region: CASSPGHRLAGAYNEQFF. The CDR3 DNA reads TGTGCCAGCTCACCTGGACACCGACTAGCGGGAGCCTACAATGAGCAGTTCTTC.

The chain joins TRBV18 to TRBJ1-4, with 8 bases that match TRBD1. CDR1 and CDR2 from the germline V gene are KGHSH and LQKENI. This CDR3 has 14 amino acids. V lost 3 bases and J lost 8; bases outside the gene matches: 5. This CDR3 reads CASSPWTGYEKLFF. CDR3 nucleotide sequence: TGTGCCAGCTCACCGTGGACAGGGTACGAAAAACTGTTTTTT.

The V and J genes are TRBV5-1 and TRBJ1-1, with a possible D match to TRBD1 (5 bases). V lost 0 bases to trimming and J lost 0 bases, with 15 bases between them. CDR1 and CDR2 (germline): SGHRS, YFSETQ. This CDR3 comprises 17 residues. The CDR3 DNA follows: TGCGCCAGCAGCTTGGGTTCCGGGGGAACCATGAACACTGAAGCTTTCTTT. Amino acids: CASSLGSGGTMNTEAFF.

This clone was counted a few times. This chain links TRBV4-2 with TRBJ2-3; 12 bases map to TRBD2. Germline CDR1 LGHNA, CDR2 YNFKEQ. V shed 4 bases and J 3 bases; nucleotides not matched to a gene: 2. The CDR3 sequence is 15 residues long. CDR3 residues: CASSPLAGGTDTQYF. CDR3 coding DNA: TGTGCCAGCAGCCCGCTAGCGGGAGGGACAGATACGCAGTATTTT.

Written as DNA, the CDR3 is TGTGCCACCAGGCCCTCTTCGGCGGGAAACGAGCAGTACTTC. It translates to CATRPSSAGNEQYF. The V gene is TRBV15, the J gene TRBJ2-7; D is possibly TRBD2 (6 bases). The V gene lost 6 bases and the J gene lost 5 bases, with 17 bases spanning the gap. Germline assignment: CDR1 LNHNV and CDR2 YYDKDF (reference sequence). The CDR3 contains 14 residues.

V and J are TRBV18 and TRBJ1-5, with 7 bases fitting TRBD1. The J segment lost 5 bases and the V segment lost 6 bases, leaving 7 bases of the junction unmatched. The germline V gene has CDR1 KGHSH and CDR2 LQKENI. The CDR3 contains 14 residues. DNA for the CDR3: TGTGCCAGCTCTCAGGGGGTGCGGGATCAGCCCCAGCATTTT. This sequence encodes CASSQGVRDQPQHF.